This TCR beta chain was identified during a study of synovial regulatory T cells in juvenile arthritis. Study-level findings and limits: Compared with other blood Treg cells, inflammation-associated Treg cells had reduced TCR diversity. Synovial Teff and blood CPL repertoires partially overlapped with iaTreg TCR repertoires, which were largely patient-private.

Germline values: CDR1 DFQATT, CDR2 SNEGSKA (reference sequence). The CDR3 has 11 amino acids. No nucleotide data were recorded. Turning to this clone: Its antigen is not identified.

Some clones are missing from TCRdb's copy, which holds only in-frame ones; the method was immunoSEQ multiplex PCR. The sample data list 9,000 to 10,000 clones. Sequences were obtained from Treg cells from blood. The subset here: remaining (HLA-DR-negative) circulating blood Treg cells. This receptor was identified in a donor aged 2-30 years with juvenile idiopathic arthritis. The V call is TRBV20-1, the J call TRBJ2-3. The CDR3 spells CSASVEDTQYF.